This paragraph covers one TCR beta chain sequence. The specificity of this receptor is unknown. The input lacks base qualities; no much larger clone sits a single base away. The sample originates from a study of breast tumors, draining lymph nodes, adjacent tissues (dated by TCRdb to the mid-2010s). Context from the whole study: Breast cancer patients provided tumor, adjacent nontumor tissue and axillary lymph nodes, and the study compared the TCR beta repertoires across these three sources. In human breast cancer, the study set out to assess how tumor, surrounding tissue and draining lymph node repertoires relate to one another and whether T cells might be exchanged between them.

Broader findings and caveats from the paper: A scenario in which most tumor T cells derive from the lymph node and then expand within tumor tissue was judged to be consistent with the data. Tumor T-cell repertoires showed less diversity than lymph node repertoires and more diversity than nontumor tissue repertoires, and tumor T-cell repertoires showed preferential V and J gene usage. Tumor and nontumor tissue repertoires were found to be significantly more similar in luminal-like than in basal-like breast cancer. The conclusion that tumor T cells originate in lymph nodes was framed as consistent with a hypothesis rather than directly demonstrated.

V lost 6 bases and J lost 3 bases, and the count of bases not matched to a germline gene is 12. The CDR3, cysteine through phenylalanine, is 16 amino acids long. Of all the DNA, just the CDR3 is kept, 48 bases in frame from base 1. The axillary draining lymph nodes of breast cancer patients were the source of the lymph node samples. Sequenced using an Illumina HiSeq 2000. Multiplex PCR amplification was used to build the TCR beta chain libraries. High-throughput sequencing was used to analyze the amplified TCR beta chain products. Starting from the raw public reads, TCRdb applied fastp trimming at Q25, assembled clones with MiXCR and retained in-frame beta chains. Each entry merges the rows of one CDR3 protein and shows their most common DNA and genes. The sample table lists 200,000 to 250,000 distinct CDR3 sequences, approximately 36% of them with a count of one. The ten largest clones take up 3% to 4% of the sample.

This TCR was recovered from a female donor with breast cancer. Some clones in this sample may be carry-over from other donors' samples. The sample comprised axillary lymph node tissue. The chain is assembled from TRBV12-3 or TRBV12-4 and TRBJ2-5; TRBD1 fits 8 bases in the junction. The nucleotides read TGTGCCAGCAGGAGGACAGGGACGATGATGGAAGAGACCCAGTACTTC. It encodes CASRRTGTMMEETQYF.